This is a list of T cell receptor beta chains from one sample in a study of blood T cell repertoires in COVID-19. TCRdb's table, derived via immunoSEQ multiplex PCR, lists solely in-frame clones and lacks some. The sample gives 25,000 to 30,000 clones, 82% of which show up once; about 1.7% is in the top ten. Sample: peripheral blood. All receptors come from a man aged 80 or over with active or convalescent COVID-19. The CDR3 runs from the conserved cysteine through the conserved F or W. A D gene is named only where the DNA matches it firmly. Only some rows state a clone size, as once, few, many or a class for expanded clones.

d_gene	v_gene	abundance	j_gene	CDR3nt	CDR3aa
TRBD2	TRBV6-6	-	TRBJ2-3	TGTGCCAGCAGTTATACTAGCGGAAGCACAGATACGCAGTATTTT	CASSYTSGSTDTQYF
-	TRBV5-1	once	TRBJ2-3	TGCGCCAGCAGCAGTCCGGGCACAGATACGCAGTATTTT	CASSSPGTDTQYF
-	TRBV29-1	-	TRBJ2-1	TGCAGCGTGAATAGCGGCTCCTCCTACAATGAGCAGTTCTTC	CSVNSGSSYNEQFF
-	TRBV14	-	TRBJ2-3	TGTGCCAGCAGCCAAGGTTTCGCCCGGGAGACGGATACGCAGTATTTT	CASSQGFARETDTQYF
-	TRBV15	-	TRBJ2-5	TGTGCCACCAGCAGAGATTATCAGGGACAAGAGACCCAGTACTTC	CATSRDYQGQETQYF
-	TRBV5-1	-	TRBJ2-7	TGCGCCAGCAGCTTGCGCTCGCGGCCCCTCCCTGGTGAGCAGTACTTC	CASSLRSRPLPGEQYF
TRBD1	TRBV19	-	TRBJ1-3	TGTGCCAGTATTCCGACAGGGAGGTCTGGAAACACCATATATTTT	CASIPTGRSGNTIYF
TRBD1	TRBV2	few	TRBJ1-4	TGTGCCAGCAGATTACCGGGACAGGGGCGTGAAAAACTGTTTTTT	CASRLPGQGREKLFF
TRBD2	TRBV28	-	TRBJ2-1	TGTGCCAGTCGACTAGCGGGGGGCTACAATGAGCAGTTCTTC	CASRLAGGYNEQFF
TRBD2	TRBV7-3	-	TRBJ2-3	TGTGCCAGCAGTAACGGGGAGCGGGGGGGCACAGATACGCAGTATTTT	CASSNGERGGTDTQYF
-	TRBV20-1	medium-sized	TRBJ1-1	TGCAGTGCTAGAACGGGGTCCGAAGCTTTCTTT	CSARTGSEAFF
-	TRBV19	-	TRBJ1-3	TGTGCCAGTAGCCCCCCAGGGGTCGACTCTGGAAACACCATATATTTT	CASSPPGVDSGNTIYF
-	TRBV28	-	TRBJ2-7	TGTGCCAGTACGGGGGACAGCACCTACGAGCAGTACTTC	CASTGDSTYEQYF
-	TRBV15	few	TRBJ1-1	TGTGCCACCAGCAGAGTTTTTACTCGTAACCGCGTCCCTGAAGCTTTCTTT	CATSRVFTRNRVPEAFF
TRBD1	TRBV19	few	TRBJ1-3	TGTGCCAGTAGCCAGACAGGGGCCATATATTTT	CASSQTGAIYF
-	TRBV19	-	TRBJ1-2	TGTGCCAGTAGTGCCCGGCGGGGGGCGAACATCAACTATGGCTACACCTTC	CASSARRGANINYGYTF
-	TRBV10-3	-	TRBJ2-1	TGTGCCATCAGCGACTATAGCGGTAGGAATGAGCAGTTCTTC	CAISDYSGRNEQFF
-	TRBV27	-	TRBJ2-4	TGTGCCAGCAGTTTATCAGGGACGGGGACTTCAGCCAAAAACATTCAGTACTTC	CASSLSGTGTSAKNIQYF
-	TRBV19	-	TRBJ2-2	TGTGCCAGTTGGCGGGGAACCGGAGTCGGGGAGCTGTTTTTT	CASWRGTGVGELFF
-	TRBV10-3	-	TRBJ2-1	TGTGCCATCAGGACACAGGGAGTGTGGGCAAGCTCCTACAATGAGCAGTTCTTC	CAIRTQGVWASSYNEQFF
TRBD2	TRBV4-2	-	TRBJ2-3	TGTGCCAGCAGCCAAGAAATGTATGTGGGCGGGAGTGGGACAGATACGCAGTATTTT	CASSQEMYVGGSGTDTQYF
-	TRBV19	few	TRBJ1-2	TGTGCCAGTAGTTGGCAGCACAGCAAACAGAACTATGGCTACACCTTC	CASSWQHSKQNYGYTF
-	TRBV28	-	TRBJ1-1	TGTGCCAGCAGTCCCCCCCCCACAGCCGAAGCTTTCTTT	CASSPPPTAEAFF
TRBD1	TRBV5-1	-	TRBJ2-2	TGCGCCAGCAGCTTGGTTCCGACAGGGTCCGGGACCGGGGAGCTGTTTTTT	CASSLVPTGSGTGELFF
-	TRBV5-4	-	TRBJ1-2	TGTGCCAGCAGCCCCACAAACTATGGCTACACCTTC	CASSPTNYGYTF
TRBD2	TRBV5-4	-	TRBJ2-5	TGTGCCAGCAGCTGGGGACTAGCGGGAGGGCAAGAGACCCAGTACTTC	CASSWGLAGGQETQYF
-	TRBV19	-	TRBJ2-3	TGTGCCAGTAGTATTGGAACTAGTGTCCTCACAGATACGCAGTATTTT	CASSIGTSVLTDTQYF
-	TRBV5-1	-	TRBJ2-6	TGCGCCAGCAGCTCCCTTTGGACAGCGAAGAGCTCTGGGGCCAACGTCCTGACTTTC	CASSSLWTAKSSGANVLTF
-	TRBV4-1	-	TRBJ2-5	TGCGCCAGCAGCCAAGACCCGGTGGGGGGGGGCCGACAAGAGACCCAGTACTTC	CASSQDPVGGGRQETQYF
-	TRBV18	-	TRBJ1-1	TGTGCCAGCTCATCTTCTCACACCACTGAAGCTTTCTTT	CASSSSHTTEAFF
-	TRBV3-1/TRBV3-2	-	TRBJ1-6	TGTGCCAGCAGCCCGTCGGGAACCTATAATTCACCCCTCCACTTT	CASSPSGTYNSPLHF
-	TRBV29-1	-	TRBJ1-1	TGCAGCGTTGACGGGGGGCGAGGCACTGAAGCTTTCTTT	CSVDGGRGTEAFF
-	TRBV12-3/TRBV12-4	-	TRBJ2-5	TGTGCCAGCAGTCCTGACAGGCAAGAGACCCAGTACTTC	CASSPDRQETQYF
-	TRBV5-4	-	TRBJ2-1	TGTGCCAGCAGCTCCAGAGGGTGGCAGGCCACGAACAATGAGCAGTTCTTC	CASSSRGWQATNNEQFF
-	TRBV5-1	-	TRBJ2-1	TGCGCCAGCAGCAGCCAGGGGGGCCACAATGAGCAGTTCTTC	CASSSQGGHNEQFF
TRBD1	TRBV3-1/TRBV3-2	-	TRBJ1-3	TGTGCCAGCAGCCAAGTGTTCAGTGACAGGGGAGTATTCGCTGGAAACACCATATATTTT	CASSQVFSDRGVFAGNTIYF
-	TRBV7-6	-	TRBJ2-5	TGTGCCAGCAGCCCTAACACTACCCGTTCCCAAGAGACCCAGTACTTC	CASSPNTTRSQETQYF
-	TRBV28	-	TRBJ1-5	TGTGCCAGCAACTTGGGCGGGGATCAGCCCCAGCATTTT	CASNLGGDQPQHF
-	TRBV3-1/TRBV3-2	-	TRBJ2-7	TGTGCCAGCAGCCAAGATCGGAGCGAGCAGTACTTC	CASSQDRSEQYF
-	TRBV27	medium-sized	TRBJ1-1	TGTGCCAGCAGTTTAAAGCTGAACACTGAAGCTTTCTTT	CASSLKLNTEAFF
-	TRBV6-5	-	TRBJ1-1	TGTGCCAGCTCAAAAACGGGGACAAGGAACACTGAAGCTTTCTTT	CASSKTGTRNTEAFF
TRBD1	TRBV2	-	TRBJ1-1	TGTGCCAGCAGGGGGGACAGCCTGAACACTGAAGCTTTCTTT	CASRGDSLNTEAFF
-	TRBV5-5	few	TRBJ1-2	TGTGCCAGCAGCCAGTCTGACTATGGCTACACCTTC	CASSQSDYGYTF
TRBD2	TRBV27	-	TRBJ2-1	TGTGCCAGCCAAATATGGACTAGCGGGATTCTGGGCAATGAGCAGTTCTTC	CASQIWTSGILGNEQFF
TRBD1	TRBV3-1/TRBV3-2	-	TRBJ1-2	TGTGCCAGCAGCCAATATAGAAGGGGACAGGAAAGAGGAAAGTATGGCTACACCTTC	CASSQYRRGQERGKYGYTF
TRBD1	TRBV2	-	TRBJ1-2	TGTGCCAGCAGTTGGGACAGGGGGCGATGGGGCTACACCTTC	CASSWDRGRWGYTF
TRBD2	TRBV24-1	-	TRBJ2-1	TGTGCCACCAGTGATCCCCGGACTAGCGGGAGGGAGGCGCACTACAATGAGCAGTTCTTC	CATSDPRTSGREAHYNEQFF
-	TRBV7-8	-	TRBJ1-2	TGTGCCAGCGGGTACGTGAGGAACTATGGCTACACCTTC	CASGYVRNYGYTF
-	TRBV3-1/TRBV3-2	-	TRBJ1-6	TGTGCCAGCAGCCAAGAACAGGGTTGGTCTAATTCACCCCTCCACTTT	CASSQEQGWSNSPLHF
TRBD2	TRBV3-1/TRBV3-2	once	TRBJ2-1	TGTGCCAGCAGTCTAGCGGGGGGGCCGGATGAGCAGTTCTTC	CASSLAGGPDEQFF
TRBD1	TRBV6-6	-	TRBJ2-1	TGTGCCAGCAGCCCCGGACAGGGGGCTAGAGAGCAGTTCTTC	CASSPGQGAREQFF
-	TRBV3-1/TRBV3-2	-	TRBJ1-1	TGTGCCAGCAGCCAAGATGGGAGTGAACTAACGAACACTGAAGCTTTCTTT	CASSQDGSELTNTEAFF
TRBD1	TRBV9	-	TRBJ1-2	TGTGCCAGCAGCGTAGGAGGTATGGGGACAGCTAAGGGCTACACCTTC	CASSVGGMGTAKGYTF
TRBD2	TRBV11-2	-	TRBJ2-7	TGTGCCAGCAGCATTTCCGGGACTAGCGGGAGTCAGCAGTACTTC	CASSISGTSGSQQYF
TRBD1	TRBV18	-	TRBJ1-2	TGTGCCAGCTCACCACGGCAAGGGACAGGGGAAAATGGCTACACCTTC	CASSPRQGTGENGYTF